Here is one T cell receptor (beta chain) with its context. Its target antigen remains unknown. The input lacks base qualities; no much larger clone sits a single base away. V is pared back by 8 bases and J by 2 bases, with 14 bases lying between the germline termini. The CDR3 has 14 amino acids, counting the end cysteine and phenylalanine. This entry keeps only the CDR3 DNA: 42 bases, framed from base 1. This sample was taken from a study of blood T cells in healthy people across ages (dated by TCRdb to the mid-2010s). Regarding the study in general: In model experiments, template switching captured about one uniquely barcoded TCR beta cDNA molecule for every two T cells. Two additional independent replicas of 1 million unique cDNA reads from the same blood draw were analyzed for two donors (one aged 18 to 30 and one aged 80 or older). To avoid experimental bias, donors of different ages were randomly spread across the sequencing lanes. To track age-related changes in TCR beta repertoire diversity, the study relied on deep sequencing normalized with unique cDNA molecular identifiers. The donors were split into four age groups: young (average about 15 years), middle-aged (39), aged (roughly 68) and long-lived (more than 80).

Overall study outcomes, separate from this receptor: Observed TCR beta diversity per million T cells fell roughly linearly with age, and a significant reduction was already apparent by age about 36. Because the CMV infection status of the donors was unknown, age-related changes in expanded clonotypes may potentially have been confounded. Compared with the aged group, the long-lived group had more naive CD4+ T cells, fewer expanded clones and increased TCR diversity, suggesting age selection. Observed TCR beta diversity correlated strongly with the percentage of naive T cells measured by flow cytometry. Total diversity estimates from one million sequenced T cells were considered lower bounds and underestimates. Because profiling used bulk unsorted PBMCs, naive and antigen-experienced compartments could not be compared conclusively.

Systemically healthy Caucasian individuals from Russia, 39 in total and aged about 6 to 100 years, were included as donors. Roughly 9 milliliters of peripheral blood were drawn from each donor into EDTA-treated Vacutainer tubes. Ficoll-Paque density-gradient centrifugation was used to isolate PBMCs, with at least 6.5 million per sample. Trizol reagent was used to extract total RNA from PBMCs, with at least 6 micrograms per sample. The percentages of naive CD45RAhigh/CD27high T cells were determined by flow cytometry on a PBMC aliquot from every donor. Library prep was done by 5' RACE. Sequenced using an Illumina HiSeq 2500. A second PCR of about 7 to 12 cycles was run with a J-beta primer mix and a sample-barcoded 5' primer. A template-switch 5' adaptor carrying 12 random nucleotides introduced a unique molecular identifier onto each TCR beta cDNA molecule. At least 2.5 million CDR3-containing paired-end reads were obtained from each sample. All of the RNA was converted into first-strand cDNA using the Mint cDNA synthesis kit, with a TRBC-specific oligonucleotide serving as the primer. All cDNA was treated with uracil-DNA glycosylase and then went through a first 18-cycle PCR with the universal primers M1SS and BC2_uni_R. The study's own analysis went as follows. For normalization, 1 million high-quality reads were randomly selected from each sample, with every read carrying a distinct molecular identifier. Reads with shared molecular identifiers were discarded instead of being binned into consensus sequences. MiTCR, run with a Q25 quality threshold and the strictest error-elimination algorithm, handled CDR3 identification, clonotype clustering and error correction. A nonparametric unseen species model using Euler transformation provided a lower-bound estimate of total TCR beta diversity. The raw public data were reprocessed by TCRdb itself: fastp quality trimming at Q25, MiXCR clonotype calling, in-frame beta chains only. Rows with one shared CDR3 protein collapse into an entry with the most common genes and DNA. These V and J calls are TCRdb output, not the study's own analysis. This sample is represented by nearly 800,000 distinct CDR3 sequences; 56% of them were singletons. Around 25% of the sample goes to the ten largest clones.

Recombination connected TRBV12-3 or TRBV12-4 to TRBJ2-3, and possibly TRBD1, on 5 matching bases. The clonotype was recovered from a man between 35 and 55 years old in good health. Sequencing was carried out using blood. The CDR3 region: CASHPTDITDTQYF. Read as DNA, the sequence is TGTGCCAGCCACCCGACGGACATCACAGATACGCAGTATTTT.